These T cell receptor beta chains were read from a single sample in a study of T cell responses to AZD1222 COVID-19 vaccine. Produced via immunoSEQ multiplex PCR; TCRdb's table is partial and in-frame only. The data show roughly 150,000 clones, just under 95% seen once. Sample: peripheral blood, taken on day 0 of AZD1222 vaccination. The source of these receptors is an adult in good health. CDR3s include the opening cysteine and the closing phenylalanine or tryptophan. A D gene is named only where the DNA matches it firmly. Some rows mark clone size as missing; the rest say once, few, many or name a class of expanded clone.

CDR3 DNA: TGTGCCAGCCAGCTAAGGTCCGGGACCCACAATGAGCAGTTCTTC
CDR3 protein: CASQLRSGTHNEQFF
D gene: -
clone size: -
J gene: TRBJ2-1
V gene: TRBV2

CDR3 DNA: TGTGCCAGCAGCTTGAAGGTCAGGCAGGGCAATCAGCCCCAGCATTTT
CDR3 protein: CASSLKVRQGNQPQHF
D gene: -
clone size: -
J gene: TRBJ1-5
V gene: TRBV5-6

CDR3 DNA: TGCGCCAGCAGCTTGAGGCCCCAACAGGGAGAAGGGTCACCCCTCCACTTT
CDR3 protein: CASSLRPQQGEGSPLHF
D gene: -
clone size: -
J gene: TRBJ1-6
V gene: TRBV5-1

CDR3 DNA: TGCAGCGTTGAAGGGGAGGGGGACAATCAAATGAACACTGAAGCTTTCTTT
CDR3 protein: CSVEGEGDNQMNTEAFF
D gene: -
clone size: -
J gene: TRBJ1-1
V gene: TRBV29-1

CDR3 DNA: TGTGCCAGTAGTACCGACAGGGGTTGGAGTGAAAAACTGTTTTTT
CDR3 protein: CASSTDRGWSEKLFF
D gene: TRBD1
clone size: once
J gene: TRBJ1-4
V gene: TRBV19

CDR3 DNA: TGTGCCAGCAGGGGGGCCGGGACAGGGGTGTACGAGCAGTACTTC
CDR3 protein: CASRGAGTGVYEQYF
D gene: TRBD1
clone size: -
J gene: TRBJ2-7
V gene: TRBV5-5

CDR3 DNA: TGTGCCAGCTCACGGAATTTGGACAGCCGTAACTATGGCTACACCTTC
CDR3 protein: CASSRNLDSRNYGYTF
D gene: -
clone size: -
J gene: TRBJ1-2
V gene: TRBV18

CDR3 DNA: TGTGCCAGTAGTCCCTATGGGACTAGCGTCTACGAGCAGTACTTC
CDR3 protein: CASSPYGTSVYEQYF
D gene: TRBD2
clone size: -
J gene: TRBJ2-7
V gene: TRBV19

CDR3 DNA: TGTGCCAGCAGTGAAGATTGGGGGAGTACTAACTATGGCTACACCTTC
CDR3 protein: CASSEDWGSTNYGYTF
D gene: -
clone size: -
J gene: TRBJ1-2
V gene: TRBV6-1

CDR3 DNA: TGTGCCAGCAGTGAGGGACAGGGGTCCTACGAGCAGTACTTC
CDR3 protein: CASSEGQGSYEQYF
D gene: TRBD1
clone size: -
J gene: TRBJ2-7
V gene: TRBV6-4

CDR3 DNA: TGTGCCAGCAGCTTGGGTACTAGCGGGAGGACCGGGGAGCTGTTTTTT
CDR3 protein: CASSLGTSGRTGELFF
D gene: TRBD2
clone size: -
J gene: TRBJ2-2
V gene: TRBV5-8

CDR3 DNA: TGTGCCAGCAGCTTCGGGACTAGAGACTACGAGCAGTACTTC
CDR3 protein: CASSFGTRDYEQYF
D gene: TRBD2
clone size: -
J gene: TRBJ2-7
V gene: TRBV7-2

CDR3 DNA: TGCGCCAGCAGCGAGACAGGGGATCGAAACGAGCAGTACTTC
CDR3 protein: CASSETGDRNEQYF
D gene: TRBD1
clone size: few
J gene: TRBJ2-7
V gene: TRBV5-1

CDR3 DNA: TGTGCCAGCAGCCCGGGACAGGGCCCTGGTTGGCAGTTCTTC
CDR3 protein: CASSPGQGPGWQFF
D gene: TRBD1
clone size: -
J gene: TRBJ2-1
V gene: TRBV3-1/TRBV3-2

CDR3 DNA: TGTGCCAGTAGTCCCAGGACCCCCCACGTCGGAGAGACCCAGTACTTC
CDR3 protein: CASSPRTPHVGETQYF
D gene: -
clone size: -
J gene: TRBJ2-5
V gene: TRBV19

CDR3 DNA: TGTGCCAGCAACGAGAATAGCAATCAGCCCCAGCATTTT
CDR3 protein: CASNENSNQPQHF
D gene: -
clone size: -
J gene: TRBJ1-5
V gene: TRBV6-5

CDR3 DNA: TGTGCCAGCAGCAGTGGGACTGAAGCTTTCTTT
CDR3 protein: CASSSGTEAFF
D gene: -
clone size: -
J gene: TRBJ1-1
V gene: TRBV27

CDR3 DNA: TGTGCCAGCAGTTACTCTTCGGGAAACACCATATATTTT
CDR3 protein: CASSYSSGNTIYF
D gene: -
clone size: once
J gene: TRBJ1-3
V gene: TRBV6-5

CDR3 DNA: TGTGCCAGCAGTTACGGGACTAGGGACAGCGGTTACGAGCAGTACTTC
CDR3 protein: CASSYGTRDSGYEQYF
D gene: -
clone size: -
J gene: TRBJ2-7
V gene: TRBV6-2/TRBV6-3

CDR3 DNA: TGTGCCAGCAGGAAAACTGGGGCCTCCTACGAGCAGTACTTC
CDR3 protein: CASRKTGASYEQYF
D gene: -
clone size: -
J gene: TRBJ2-7
V gene: TRBV6-6

CDR3 DNA: TGTGCCAGCACCCATAACGGACCCCGCATAGACGAGCAGTACTTC
CDR3 protein: CASTHNGPRIDEQYF
D gene: -
clone size: few
J gene: TRBJ2-7
V gene: TRBV5-5

CDR3 DNA: TGTGCCAGCAGCCTTACGTCGGGACTAGCGGGAGCAGATACGCAGTATTTT
CDR3 protein: CASSLTSGLAGADTQYF
D gene: TRBD2
clone size: -
J gene: TRBJ2-3
V gene: TRBV5-8

CDR3 DNA: TGTGCCACCTGGGACAGGAACTATGGCTACACCTTC
CDR3 protein: CATWDRNYGYTF
D gene: TRBD1
clone size: -
J gene: TRBJ1-2
V gene: TRBV27

CDR3 DNA: TGCGCCAGCAGTAACAGGGGGCCGGAGACCCAGTACTTC
CDR3 protein: CASSNRGPETQYF
D gene: TRBD1
clone size: -
J gene: TRBJ2-5
V gene: TRBV10-1

CDR3 DNA: TGTGCCAGCAGCTTAAGTATCAGCTACGAGCAGTACTTC
CDR3 protein: CASSLSISYEQYF
D gene: -
clone size: -
J gene: TRBJ2-7
V gene: TRBV7-9

CDR3 DNA: TGTGCCAGCAGCTTAGTTGGCTATCGGGCCCGCGATACGCAGTATTTT
CDR3 protein: CASSLVGYRARDTQYF
D gene: -
clone size: -
J gene: TRBJ2-3
V gene: TRBV7-2

CDR3 DNA: TGTGCCAGCAGCCCCGGGACACATAGCAATCAGCCCCAGCATTTT
CDR3 protein: CASSPGTHSNQPQHF
D gene: -
clone size: once
J gene: TRBJ1-5
V gene: TRBV5-5

CDR3 DNA: TGTGCCAGCTCGGAGCTGAAGGGTGGCTACACCTTC
CDR3 protein: CASSELKGGYTF
D gene: -
clone size: -
J gene: TRBJ1-2
V gene: TRBV6-5

CDR3 DNA: TGTGCCAGCAGCTTAAGTGGTGGGGAAAATCAGCCCCAGCATTTT
CDR3 protein: CASSLSGGENQPQHF
D gene: -
clone size: -
J gene: TRBJ1-5
V gene: TRBV7-6

CDR3 DNA: TGTGCCAGCAGCTTAGTCGCGCGGAACACTGAAGCTTTCTTT
CDR3 protein: CASSLVARNTEAFF
D gene: -
clone size: -
J gene: TRBJ1-1
V gene: TRBV7-2

CDR3 DNA: TGTGCCAGCAGCTATCCCTGGGGACAGGGCGGTACAGATACGCAGTATTTT
CDR3 protein: CASSYPWGQGGTDTQYF
D gene: TRBD1
clone size: -
J gene: TRBJ2-3
V gene: TRBV7-9

CDR3 DNA: TGCGCCAGCAGGGAAGGACTAGCGGGGGGCACAGATACGCAGTATTTT
CDR3 protein: CASREGLAGGTDTQYF
D gene: TRBD2
clone size: -
J gene: TRBJ2-3
V gene: TRBV10-1

CDR3 DNA: TGTGCCAGCATCCCTGTTCAGAGTAGCTCCTACGAGCAGTACTTC
CDR3 protein: CASIPVQSSSYEQYF
D gene: -
clone size: once
J gene: TRBJ2-7
V gene: TRBV28

CDR3 DNA: TGTGCCTGGAGTGTACTAGTAGGGGAGCAGTTCTTC
CDR3 protein: CAWSVLVGEQFF
D gene: -
clone size: -
J gene: TRBJ2-1
V gene: TRBV30

CDR3 DNA: TGTGCCAGCAGTCGGGACGTTAACACCGGGGAGCTGTTTTTT
CDR3 protein: CASSRDVNTGELFF
D gene: -
clone size: -
J gene: TRBJ2-2
V gene: TRBV2

CDR3 DNA: TGCGCCAGCAGCGCGTGGACAGGGGGGAACACTGAAGCTTTCTTT
CDR3 protein: CASSAWTGGNTEAFF
D gene: TRBD1
clone size: -
J gene: TRBJ1-1
V gene: TRBV5-1

CDR3 DNA: TGTGCCAGCAGTTACTCGATCTACGGCAGGAACTATGGCTACACCTTC
CDR3 protein: CASSYSIYGRNYGYTF
D gene: -
clone size: -
J gene: TRBJ1-2
V gene: TRBV6-5

CDR3 DNA: TGTGCCAGCAGCCTGGGGGCCATCACCAAGCCCCAGCATTTT
CDR3 protein: CASSLGAITKPQHF
D gene: -
clone size: -
J gene: TRBJ1-5
V gene: TRBV5-6

CDR3 DNA: TGTGCCAGCAGCATTCGGGATCGGAATTCACCCCTCCACTTT
CDR3 protein: CASSIRDRNSPLHF
D gene: -
clone size: -
J gene: TRBJ1-6
V gene: TRBV11-1

CDR3 DNA: TGCGCCAGCAGCTTCCACGGGGGGGACACTGAAGCTTTCTTT
CDR3 protein: CASSFHGGDTEAFF
D gene: -
clone size: -
J gene: TRBJ1-1
V gene: TRBV5-1